This TCR beta chain derives from a study of blood T cell repertoires in COVID-19. With 2 bases clipped from V and 5 bases from J, the junction kept 15 bases outside the gene matches. The CDR3 contains 18 residues. In germline, CDR1 is SQVTM, CDR2 ANQGSEA. Libraries were prepared by immunoSEQ multiplex PCR; TCRdb keeps only in-frame clonotypes and omits some of them. The sample lists 170,000 or so clones, approximately 84% seen once, with roughly 15% in the top ten. This sequence was found in a man between 18 and 35 years old with active or convalescent COVID-19. This rearrangement joins TRBV29-1 to TRBJ2-3, with 11 nucleotides matching TRBD2. Sequencing was performed on peripheral blood. CDR3 DNA sequence: TGCAGCGTTGAAATAGCGGGAGGGCCTCTTTTTAAAGAAGATACGCAGTATTTT. It codes for CSVEIAGGPLFKEDTQYF.